The 25 T cell receptor beta chains in this list originate from one sample, sequenced in a study of blood T cells in healthy people across ages (dated by TCRdb to between 2014 and 2016). The method behind the library was 5' RACE. Sequencing took place on an Illumina HiSeq 2500. A second PCR of about 6 to 12 cycles was performed with a sample-barcoded 5' primer and a J-beta primer mix. Starting from the raw public reads, TCRdb applied fastp trimming at Q25, assembled clones with MiXCR and retained in-frame beta chains. Rows with one shared CDR3 protein collapse into an entry with the most common genes and DNA. A total of hundreds of thousands of distinct CDR3 sequences appear in this sample, 46% of them only once. 18% of the sample is taken by the ten largest. The sequenced sample consisted of blood. Receptor source: an elderly man in good health.

The chain has TRBV20-1 and TRBJ2-7; D possibly corresponds to TRBD2 (6 bases). The V gene lost 7 bases and the J gene lost 1 base, with 20 bases spanning the gap. Germline CDR1 reads DFQATT; CDR2 reads SNEGSKA (reference sequence). The CDR3 has 15 amino acids. The CDR3 coding sequence is TGCAGTGGATACGGAGGGGAAGGAATATCCTACGAGCAGTACTTC. Translation: CSGYGGEGISYEQYF.

The rearrangement uses TRBV15 and TRBJ2-3; tentatively, D is TRBD2 (6 bases). V lost 6 bases and J 2 bases, leaving 9 bases between the germline ends. The CDR3 consists of 13 residues. Germline-derived CDR1 and CDR2 are LNHNV and YYDKDF (reference sequence). DNA of the CDR3: TGTGCCACCAGGCGGGGTTACACAGATACGCAGTATTTT. Translated: CATRRGYTDTQYF.

This clonotype was seen only a few times. The chain carries TRBV20-1 and TRBJ2-1; 7 bases agree with TRBD2. V shed 3 bases, J shed 8 bases, and the junction held 10 bases outside the gene matches. Per germline, CDR1 DFQATT and CDR2 SNEGSKA (reference sequence). This CDR3 has 14 residues. Here the CDR3 reads CSARSRDYAYEQFF. The CDR3 bases are TGCAGTGCTAGGAGCCGGGACTACGCTTATGAGCAGTTCTTC.

This clonotype was observed at least ten times. The rearrangement uses TRBV5-1 and TRBJ2-5, with 9 bases lining up with TRBD1. Germline loops: CDR1 SGHRS, CDR2 YFSETQ. This CDR3 is 15 amino acids long. V was clipped by 4 bases and J by 2 bases; unmatched bases: 6. Here the CDR3 reads CASSLSGQGQETQYF. The CDR3 region has the DNA TGCGCCAGCAGCCTATCGGGACAGGGACAAGAGACCCAGTACTTC.

This clonotype was counted once. The chain employs TRBV20-1 and TRBJ2-1, with TRBD2 matching over 8 bases. The CDR3 spans 13 residues. Germline lookup yields CDR1 DFQATT and CDR2 SNEGSKA (reference sequence). V trimming: 1 base; J trimming: 13 bases; junction bases outside the gene matches: 9. For the CDR3, the DNA is TGCAGTGCTAGAGTACAGGGACTAGAGACCCAGTTCTTC. It codes for CSARVQGLETQFF.

DNA for the CDR3: TGCAGTGCTGACTTGGCAGATACGCAGTATTTT. As protein: CSADLADTQYF. This sequence joins TRBV20-1 and TRBJ2-3; D unclear. The CDR3 is 11 amino acids. Germline V gene lookup returns CDR1 DFQATT and CDR2 SNEGSKA (reference sequence). Trimming left V 5 bases short and J 4 bases short, with 7 bases between.

The V gene is TRBV29-1, the J gene TRBJ1-4; TRBD1 aligns across 9 bases. V dropped 5 bases and J dropped 6; count of bases not matched to a gene: 16. This CDR3 has 17 residues. Per germline, CDR1 SQVTM and CDR2 ANQGSEA. This CDR3 reads CSVSGQGELGYDEKLFF. The CDR3 nucleotides are TGCAGCGTTTCGGGACAGGGAGAGTTAGGATATGATGAAAAACTGTTTTTT.

The chain has TRBV12-3 or TRBV12-4 and TRBJ2-4, with 12 positions matching TRBD2. Near its end, the DNA agrees better with TRBJ2-5, so the J call may be wrong. This CDR3 comprises 17 residues. The CDR3 spells CASSLRLAGVAPETQYF. The CDR3 region has the DNA TGTGCCAGCAGTTTGCGACTAGCGGGAGTTGCTCCAGAGACCCAGTACTTC.

This sequence joins TRBV20-1 and TRBJ2-1; the match to TRBD2 covers 10 bases. From germline, CDR1 is DFQATT and CDR2 SNEGSKA (reference sequence). The ends lost 6 bases at V and 6 bases at J; junction bases unmatched: 5. The CDR3 loop spans 13 amino acids. For the CDR3, the DNA is TGCAGTGCAGTAGCGGGAGGCCGCAATGAGCAGTTCTTC. Translation: CSAVAGGRNEQFF.

This clonotype was observed a few times. The chain recombines TRBV12-3 or TRBV12-4 with TRBJ2-3; 11 bases agree with TRBD2. The V segment lost 4 bases and the J segment 5 bases; nucleotides outside the gene matches: 8. There are 16 residues in the CDR3. The CDR3, as DNA: TGTGCCAGCAGTTCGACTAGCGGGACCTTAATAGATACGCAGTATTTT. Translated, it gives CASSSTSGTLIDTQYF.

The V call is TRBV21-1, the J call TRBJ2-5; the table's TRBD1 call for D was not verified on the DNA. TRBV21-1 is termed a pseudogene. This CDR3 contains 12 residues. The CDR3 is CASRKGREEQYF. The CDR3 DNA is TGTGCCAGCAGGAAGGGGCGAGAGGAGCAGTACTTC.

This chain's CDR3 is CASSTPGLVNNEQYF. CDR3 bases: TGTGCCAGTAGTACTCCGGGACTGGTGAACAATGAGCAGTACTTC. The chain links TRBV19 to TRBJ2-5, with D possibly being TRBD2 (6 bases). Germline-derived CDR1 and CDR2 are LNHDA and SQIVND (reference sequence). The CDR3 loop spans 15 amino acids. V was cut by 4 bases and J by 11 bases, with 23 bases left in between.

V is TRBV5-1 and J is TRBJ2-5; perhaps TRBD1 as D (6 bases). V was clipped by 3 bases and J by 1 base, with 10 bases between them. CDR1 is SGHRS, CDR2 YFSETQ, per germline. This CDR3 is built from 14 residues. CDR3: CASSSTGSQETQYF. The DNA of the CDR3 is TGCGCCAGCAGCTCCACAGGGTCCCAAGAGACCCAGTACTTC.

Concerning this clonotype: One end of the junction does not line up with germline, which may come from a read error. J is TRBJ2-3 and V is TRBV5-1; D might be TRBD2 (6 bases). The CDR3 runs 14 residues. Germline assignment: CDR1 SGHRS and CDR2 YFSETQ. The CDR3 sequence is CASSPGTGTDTQCF. For the CDR3, the DNA is TGCGCCAGCAGCCCCGGGACTGGCACAGATACGCAGTGTTTT.

This clonotype appeared a few times. V and J are TRBV28 and TRBJ2-1; D is tentatively TRBD1 or TRBD2 (5 bases each). The germline V and J ends were trimmed by 5 bases and 9 bases, with 17 bases remaining between them. Germline values: CDR1 MDHEN, CDR2 SYDVKM. The CDR3 spans 14 residues. CDR3 coding DNA: TGTGCCAGCAGTGAGGGGTTACTCCACTCTGAGCAGTTCTTC. Translating gives CASSEGLLHSEQFF. Variable domain in full (rest from reference TRBV28 and TRBJ2-1): DVKVTQSSRYLVKRTGEKVFLECVQDMDHENMFWYRQDPGLGLRLIYFSYDVKMKEKGDIPEGYSVSREKKERFSLILESASTNQTSMYLCASSEGLLHSEQFFGPGTRLTVL.

The CDR3 region is CASSQNGGPYEQYF. For the CDR3, the DNA is TGTGCCAGCAGCCAAAATGGGGGCCCCTACGAGCAGTACTTC. The rearrangement links TRBV14 to TRBJ2-7; possibly TRBD1 for D (6 bases). V gave up 2 bases and J gave up 2 bases, with 10 bases separating them. The CDR3 spans 14 residues. Germline V gene data show CDR1 as SGHDN and CDR2 as FVKESK.

As concerns this clonotype: The junction and the germline gene differ at one end; a read error may be behind it. The chain joins TRBV7-7 to TRBJ2-7; D is perhaps TRBD2 (5 bases). The CDR3 has 14 residues. Germline assignment: CDR1 SSHAT and CDR2 FNYEAQ (reference sequence). The CDR3 protein is CASSLGRGPGTQYF. The CDR3 DNA reads TGTGCTAGCAGCCTAGGGCGCGGGCCAGGAACCCAGTACTTC.

This clonotype came up a few times. This chain uses TRBV5-1 with TRBJ1-5; 8 nucleotides agree with TRBD1. Trimming at V came to 0 bases and at J to 4 bases, leaving 6 bases not matched to a gene. CDR3 length equals 16 residues. Germline CDR1 reads SGHRS; CDR2 reads YFSETQ. CDR3 protein: CASSLDGGDRNQPQHF. The CDR3 DNA reads as TGCGCCAGCAGCTTGGACGGTGGGGACAGGAATCAGCCCCAGCATTTT.

The chain employs TRBV7-2 and TRBJ2-3, with D tentatively TRBD2 (6 bases). The germline V and J ends were trimmed by 0 bases and 7 bases, with 14 bases remaining between them. Germline assignment: CDR1 SGHTA and CDR2 FQGNSA. The CDR3 spans 15 residues. The CDR3 DNA is TGTGCCAGCAGCTTAGCTGAGGAGGGCCTGAATACGCAGTATTTT. Translated, it gives CASSLAEEGLNTQYF.

The gene calls are TRBV3-1 and TRBJ2-3; D gene unclear. The CDR3 totals 14 residues. Germline CDR1 LGHDT, CDR2 YNNKEL (reference sequence). V was cut by 1 base and J by 2 bases, with 7 bases left in between. The DNA of the CDR3 is TGTGCCAGCAGCCAAGGAGGAGCCACAGATACGCAGTATTTT. This translates into CASSQGGATDTQYF.

This chain joins TRBV9 and TRBJ2-1, with TRBD2 matching over 10 bases. V lost 2 bases, J lost 4 bases, and 6 bases stayed unmatched. The CDR3 runs 16 residues. Germline lookup yields CDR1 SGDLS and CDR2 YYNGEE. The CDR3 spells CASSVESGRAYNEQFF. CDR3 nucleotide sequence: TGTGCCAGCAGCGTCGAGAGCGGGAGGGCTTACAATGAGCAGTTCTTC.

This chain joins TRBV20-1 and TRBJ2-4; 13 bases agree with TRBD2. The ends lost 0 bases at V and 13 bases at J; junction bases unmatched: 12. The CDR3 is 16 amino acids. Germline V lookup: CDR1 DFQATT, CDR2 SNEGSKA (reference sequence). The CDR3 DNA follows: TGCAGTGCTAGAGATCCCGCGACTAGCGGGGGGTACGGGCAGTACTTC. Its translation: CSARDPATSGGYGQYF.

This clonotype was seen only once. Given a much more abundant clone one base away, this may be a read error. The chain combines TRBV7-2 with TRBJ2-1; D perhaps matches TRBD2 (6 bases). CDR1 SGHTA and CDR2 FQGNSA come from the germline V gene. The CDR3 sequence is 12 residues long. The DNA for the CDR3 is TGTGCCAGCAGCCCATCCTGGGGGGAGCTGTTCTTC. Translation gives CASSPSWGELFF.

This chain connects TRBV25-1 to TRBJ2-5; TRBD2 matches 9 bases. Trimming took 10 bases from V and 3 from J; bases not matched to a gene: 15. Germline assignment: CDR1 MGHDK and CDR2 SYGVNS. The CDR3 is 16 amino acids. The CDR3 DNA reads TGTGCCACCCGTCCTGGACTAGCGAAAAACAAAGAGACCCAGTACTTC. It codes for CATRPGLAKNKETQYF.

There are a few counts of this clonotype. The genes are TRBV7-2 and TRBJ2-4; TRBD2 matches 10 bases. The CDR3 is 16 amino acids. Germline V gene lookup returns CDR1 SGHTA and CDR2 FQGNSA. V shed 1 base, J shed 8 bases, and the junction held 8 bases outside the gene matches. DNA of the CDR3: TGTGCCAGCAGCTTAGTACTAGCGGGATTTGAGGACATTCAGTACTTC. Encoded protein: CASSLVLAGFEDIQYF.